The T cell receptor (beta chain) described here comes from a study of Tregs in tolerant kidney transplant recipients (dated 2019 in TCRdb). In the study overall: The study used TCRbeta sequencing to identify donor-specific regulatory T cells before combined kidney and bone marrow transplantation, then tracked those cells after transplant. Several methods of expanding Tregs specific for an allogeneic donor were compared by TCRbeta repertoire sequencing in a few healthy controls.

Genomic DNA was extracted from sorted cells with the QIAGEN DNeasy Blood and Tissue Kit for TCRbeta CDR3 sequencing. Through immunoSEQ, high-throughput TCRbeta CDR3 sequencing was done commercially, including PCR amplification with internal controls and bias correction. In the paper's pipeline: Unique productive TCRbeta sequences were defined by CDR3 nucleotide sequence when primers matched and otherwise by CDR3 amino acid sequence together with Vbeta and Jbeta genes. To correct sorting error, sequences shared between sorted populations at a frequency ratio of 2:1 or less were removed; the rest were assigned to the higher population. A sequence counted as donor-reactive if, in CFSE-low cells, the sequence had a frequency of at least 0.01% and was expanded at least 5-fold compared with unstimulated cells. Repertoire divergence was quantified by Jensen-Shannon divergence using the top 100 TCRbeta sequences ranked by frequency. For samples with multiple sequencing runs, sorting error was corrected separately for each run before the runs were pooled. TCRdb took over this immuneACCESS table, retaining in-frame rearrangements with V and J assigned. Such tables are incomplete; in checked studies, under half of the missing clones stem from an unresolved V gene, and the remainder is unexplained. That table supplies the V and J calls and clone size; D and trimming were determined from the DNA. The sample data list under 100,000 clones, and roughly nine tenths of these were observed just once. The ten largest clonotypes hold 4.5% to 5% of the sample.

Trimming costs V 0 bases and J 5 bases, and their ends lie 15 bases apart. The CDR3 goes from the cysteine to the phenylalanine over 15 residues. Only the CDR3 part of the read is kept: 45 bases, read in frame from the first base. Reading the germline V gene gives CDR1 SGDLS and CDR2 YYNGEE. Overall study results and their limits: Biological reproducibility was not directly addressed, though technical replication error appeared minimal. The study was limited by small patient numbers, and the findings need validation in larger populations and under other immunosuppression protocols. The most biologically relevant and donor-specific TCRbeta repertoire appeared to be identified by expanding Tregs with activated donor B cells.

Thawed PBMCs were FACS-sorted into unstimulated Tregs (CD4+CD25+CD127-), CD4+ non-Tregs (CD4+CD25-), CD4 cells and CD8 cells. Healthy control blood was obtained either as purchased buffy coats or from healthy volunteers. Healthy control blood was separated into PBMCs by Ficoll density gradient and cryopreserved, and patient PBMCs were collected both before and after transplant. As regards this clone: This receptor's antigen is unknown. Base qualities are missing; no much larger clone stands one base away.

This TCR was recovered from a human donor in good health. Sample: CD8+ T cells from blood. The chain uses TRBV9 and TRBJ2-7, and perhaps TRBD2 as D gene, on 5 matching bases. CDR3 sequence: CASSVGGQPRNEQYF. The DNA sequence is TGTGCCAGCAGCGTAGGAGGGCAGCCTAGGAACGAGCAGTACTTC.